This TCR beta chain was profiled in a study of T cell responses to AZD1222 COVID-19 vaccine. Study-wide findings and caveats: Nearly half of unique spike-specific TCRs reportedly avoided B.1.351 and B.1.1.7 mutated regions.

This CDR3 contains 16 residues. CDR1 is MGHRA and CDR2 is YSYEKL in the germline V gene. With 0 bases clipped from V and 8 bases from J, the junction kept 7 bases outside the gene matches. Sequenced by immunoSEQ multiplex PCR; TCRdb stores in-frame clones only, minus some. The data show roughly 93,000 clones, roughly 90% seen once. On this clone: The antigen is undetermined.

The J gene is TRBJ2-1, the V gene TRBV4-1, with 10 bases identical to TRBD2. The sequence came from an adult in good health. The material sequenced was peripheral blood, taken on day 0 of AZD1222 vaccination. This CDR3 reads CASSQDWLAGVDEQFF. The CDR3 DNA is TGCGCCAGCAGCCAAGATTGGCTAGCGGGAGTAGATGAGCAGTTCTTC.